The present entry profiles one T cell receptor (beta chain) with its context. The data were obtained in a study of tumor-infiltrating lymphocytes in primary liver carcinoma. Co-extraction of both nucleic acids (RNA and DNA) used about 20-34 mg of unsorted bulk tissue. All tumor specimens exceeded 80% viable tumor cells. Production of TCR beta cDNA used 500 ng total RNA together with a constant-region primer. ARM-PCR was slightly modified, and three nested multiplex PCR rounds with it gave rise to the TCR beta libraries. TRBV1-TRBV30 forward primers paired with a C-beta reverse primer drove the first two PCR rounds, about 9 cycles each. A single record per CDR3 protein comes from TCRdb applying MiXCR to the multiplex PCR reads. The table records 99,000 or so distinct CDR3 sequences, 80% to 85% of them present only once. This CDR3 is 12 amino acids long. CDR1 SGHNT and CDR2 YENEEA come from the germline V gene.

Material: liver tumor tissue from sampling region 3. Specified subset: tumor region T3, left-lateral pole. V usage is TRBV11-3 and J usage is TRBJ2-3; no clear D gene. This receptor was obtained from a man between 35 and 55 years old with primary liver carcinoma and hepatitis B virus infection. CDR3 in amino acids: CPNSFIEDTQYF. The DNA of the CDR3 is TGTCCCAACAGCTTCATTGAAGATACGCAGTATTTT.